This TCR beta chain was identified during a study of PD-L1 blockade in urothelial cancer. Study in general: About 90% of the roughly 29 patients were men whose urothelial cancer was bladder-origin. Blood drawn 3 weeks (second dose) and 6 weeks after treatment start was analyzed.

Judged by abundance, this clone is medium-sized. Unmatched junction bases numbered 6, after V lost 1 base and J lost 6 bases. The CDR3 runs to 16 residues. The V gene's germline CDR1 is LGHNA and CDR2 YNFKEQ. As for time point: pretreatment peripheral blood. Patients were diagnosed with urothelial carcinoma, either locally advanced or metastatic. Using immunoSEQ multiplex PCR, the repertoire was profiled, and TCRdb retains in-frame clones only, with some absent. The sample has about 57,000 clones; 81% are singletons. The chain combines TRBV4-2 with TRBJ1-5; 10 bases align to TRBD1. The TCR sequence derives from a man aged 70 or older with urothelial cancer. Specimen: PBMCs, collected around atezolizumab (anti-PD-L1) treatment. The CDR3 spells CASSQGDRGSPQPQHF. The CDR3 DNA reads TGTGCCAGCAGCCAAGGGGACAGGGGAAGTCCTCAGCCCCAGCATTTT.